A single TCR beta chain is shown here with its context. Its antigen is still unknown. This may come from a read error, since a much larger clone is one base off. The CDR3 measures 15 amino acids from cysteine to phenylalanine. Only the CDR3 part of the read is kept: 45 bases, read in frame from the first base. CDR1 and CDR2 were assigned from the germline V gene as SGHTA and FQGNSA. V is clipped by 3 bases and J by 1 base, and the sequence between their germline boundaries is 12 bases long. The hyperthyroidism patients were 18 to 65 years old and newly diagnosed, with a disease duration of less than 2 months. Patients were excluded if they had other autoimmune diseases, uncontrolled infections, pregnancy or lactation. Diagnosis was based on clinical symptoms, serum thyroxine, TRAb, thyroid ultrasound and orbital computed tomography. Total RNA was extracted with Trizol reagent and quality-checked on an Agilent 2100 Bioanalyzer.

This entry belongs to a study of Graves' ophthalmopathy and Graves' hyperthyroidism (dated by TCRdb to 2017 to 2018). As for the study more broadly: A patient counted as having stable hyperthyroidism if there was no progression to ophthalmopathy within 18 months of follow-up. The study used TCR beta repertoire signatures to distinguish Graves' ophthalmopathy from Graves' hyperthyroidism and to predict progression to ophthalmopathy. In total, around 140 blood samples were TCR-sequenced: 40 to 45 ophthalmopathy, 80 or so hyperthyroidism and some 17 hyperthyroidism-to-ophthalmopathy patients. To explore V-J signatures that separate ophthalmopathy from hyperthyroidism, a discovery set of about 96 patients was enrolled, consisting of about 45 with ophthalmopathy and about 60 with stable hyperthyroidism. The independent validation cohort included under 20 hyperthyroidism patients plus 17 patients who later progressed from hyperthyroidism to ophthalmopathy. T-cell repertoires of thyroid tissue and blood were compared in a handful of hyperthyroidism patients. Once sampling was done, hyperthyroidism patients were given methimazole at a starting dose of 30 mg daily, while ophthalmopathy patients were given high-dose intravenous methylprednisolone.

Beyond this particular receptor, the publication reports: In cross-validation, the 13-signature model distinguished ophthalmopathy from stable hyperthyroidism with approximately 90% sensitivity and roughly 81% specificity, and in the test set the corresponding values were roughly 80% and 76%. No statistical method was used to predetermine the sample size, and group allocation was not hidden from the investigators. In validation, the model predicted ophthalmopathy progression with about 71% sensitivity and roughly 72% specificity; some 13 predicted patients were CT-confirmed with GO in a median of around 6 months. Most expanded thyroid clonotypes with frequency above 0.001 were also detected in blood, suggesting blood repertoires may reflect the thyroid immune response.

For repertoire sequencing, TCR beta CDR3 regions were amplified from RNA transcripts. The first round was an RT-PCR using HTBI primers with the Qiagen OneStep RT-PCR kit, and this first round was followed by a second-round multiplex PCR, then size selection and purification. Libraries were sequenced on an Illumina HiSeq2000 using paired-end 100 bp reads. The authors' pipeline ran thus. SOAPnuke was used to process the reads, removing any read that contained adapters or uncalled bases, had a mean Phred below 15, or lacked an exact match to the constant primer or identifier. COPE v1.2.5 was used to merge high-quality paired reads. Clonotypes were defined as unique nucleotide sequences and were aligned to IMGT TRB V, D and J references using MiTCR v1.1. The analysis was limited to V-J combinations with a frequency above 0.0001, which together covered about 99% of repertoires. For each V-J combination, a TCR clonal expansion and chaos score was defined as the ratio of F50 clonal expansion to chaos observed in the TCRdist matrix. Welch's t-statistics and random forest were used to reduce features to some 13 V-J combinations, which were fed into a naive Bayes classifier. The similarity between thyroid and blood repertoires was quantified using the Morisita-Horn index. TCRdb reprocessed the public reads (quality trimming at Q25 with fastp, clone calling with MiXCR) and kept in-frame beta chains. Rows merge per CDR3 protein into single entries with the most common DNA and genes. The V and J calls follow TCRdb's processing rather than the paper's. The sample table contains around 1.1 million distinct CDR3 sequences; only one count was recorded for about 35% of them. 11% of the sample is taken by the ten largest.

The chain couples TRBV7-2 to TRBJ1-1; the D gene cannot be named for sure. The sequencing input was peripheral blood or thyroid tissue (not recorded which). This TCR was sampled from an adult man with Graves' hyperthyroidism. The DNA is TGTGCCAGCAGCTTGGTAGCCCGCCGGAACACTGAAGCTTTCTTT. It translates as CASSLVARRNTEAFF.